The 23 T cell receptor beta chains below were found in one sample sequenced in a study of T cell responses to AZD1222 COVID-19 vaccine. Sequencing used immunoSEQ multiplex PCR; TCRdb keeps in-frame clones, though not all of them. The sample yields approximately 150,000 clones, 89% seen once. The specimen was peripheral blood, collected on day 0 of AZD1222 vaccination. These receptors were obtained from an adult in good health.

The V and J genes are TRBV5-4 and TRBJ2-1; possibly TRBD2 for D (5 bases). Germline CDR1 and CDR2: SGHNT and YYREEE (reference sequence). V lost 5 bases to trimming and J lost 7 bases, with 16 bases between them. The CDR3 has 14 residues. The CDR3 sequence is CASSSSGGGNEQFF. The CDR3 bases are TGTGCCAGCAGTTCGTCCGGAGGCGGAAATGAGCAGTTCTTC.

This chain joins TRBV24-1 and TRBJ1-4; D is uncertain. In germline, CDR1 is KGHDR, CDR2 SFDVKD. Trimming shortened V by 4 bases and J by 8 bases, and 13 bases separated the two germline ends. The CDR3 consists of 14 residues. CDR3 coding DNA: TGTGCCACCAGTGACCCGTTTTTCCGGGAAAAACTGTTTTTT. This sequence encodes CATSDPFFREKLFF.

The chain recombines TRBV5-1 with TRBJ2-1; unclear D gene. The ends were cut back, 3 bases at V and 10 bases at J, with 17 bases in the middle. Germline CDR1 and CDR2: SGHRS and YFSETQ. The length of the CDR3 is 14 residues. As DNA, the CDR3 is TGCGCCAGCAGCTCAAGGCCCCAAACTAAGGAGCAGTTCTTC. Its translation: CASSSRPQTKEQFF.

V and J are TRBV19 and TRBJ2-3, with TRBD1 matching 8 bases. This CDR3 comprises 13 residues. Germline trimming cut 5 bases from V and 5 bases from J; bases unmatched to any gene: 3. Germline V gives CDR1 LNHDA, CDR2 SQIVND (reference sequence). The CDR3 spells CASSADRGDTQYF. The CDR3 DNA reads as TGTGCCAGTAGTGCCGACAGGGGAGATACGCAGTATTTT.

The genes are TRBV4-1 and TRBJ2-6; D is possibly TRBD1 (6 bases). Trimming stripped 0 bases from V and 0 bases from J, with 12 bases between. The CDR3 runs to 18 residues. CDR1 is MGHRA, CDR2 YSYEKL, per germline. The CDR3 DNA is TGCGCCAGCAGCCAAGAGTCCAGGGGCGGCTCTGGGGCCAACGTCCTGACTTTC. This sequence encodes CASSQESRGGSGANVLTF.

Remarks on this clone: Mismatch with germline at one junction end may stem from a read error. This chain uses TRBV12-3 or TRBV12-4 with TRBJ1-5; 10 bases agree with TRBD1. This CDR3 comprises 13 residues. CDR3: CASSPRQGAVRDF. The DNA for the CDR3 is TGTGCCAGCAGTCCTCGACAGGGGGCGGTTAGGGATTTT.

The V gene is TRBV4-1, the J gene TRBJ2-2; D is undetermined. V was cut by 1 base and J by 6 bases, with 9 bases left in between. The CDR3 is 14 residues long. Germline V gene data show CDR1 as MGHRA and CDR2 as YSYEKL. CDR3 bases: TGCGCCAGCAGCCAAGTTCCCTTGGCCGGGGAGCTGTTTTTT. Encoded protein: CASSQVPLAGELFF.

The V gene is TRBV11-2, the J gene TRBJ2-1; D gene ambiguous. The CDR3 totals 12 residues. Germline V gene sequence: CDR1 SGHAT, CDR2 FQNNGV. Deletions cut 2 bases from V and 5 bases from J, with 4 bases between. The CDR3 spells CASSLHDNEQFF. CDR3 nucleotide sequence: TGTGCCAGCAGCTTACACGACAATGAGCAGTTCTTC.

The V and J genes are TRBV5-4 and TRBJ2-1, with TRBD2 identical over 12 bases. This CDR3 comprises 16 residues. Germline V CDR1 and CDR2: SGHNT, YYREEE (reference sequence). V was pared by 4 bases and J by 4 bases, with 6 bases of the junction left unmatched. The CDR3 sequence: CASSASLAGGYNEQFF. In nucleotides, the CDR3 is TGTGCCAGCAGCGCCTCCCTAGCGGGAGGGTACAATGAGCAGTTCTTC.

V gene TRBV18 combines with J gene TRBJ2-3; perhaps TRBD2 as D (6 bases). Trimming took 8 bases from V and 4 from J, leaving 13 bases between them. Germline V gives CDR1 KGHSH, CDR2 LQKENI. The CDR3 has 13 residues. CDR3 protein: CASQGGVADTQYF. For the CDR3, the DNA is TGTGCCAGCCAAGGAGGGGTGGCAGATACGCAGTATTTT.

The gene calls are TRBV18 and TRBJ1-1; 8 bases fit TRBD1. CDR3 length: 17 amino acids. V was pared by 5 bases and J by 3 bases, with 14 bases of the junction left unmatched. Germline V gives CDR1 KGHSH, CDR2 LQKENI. The DNA for the CDR3 is TGTGCCAGCTCAGCTCTGACTCGACAGGGGCGGGACACTGAAGCTTTCTTT. Its protein is CASSALTRQGRDTEAFF. Full variable domain (missing parts from reference TRBV18 and TRBJ1-1): NAGVMQNPRHLVRRRGQEARLRCSPMKGHSHVYWYRQLPEEGLKFMVYLQKENIIDESGMPKERFSAEFPKEGPSILRIQQVVRGDSAAYFCASSALTRQGRDTEAFFGQGTRLTVV.

This chain uses TRBV6-5 with TRBJ2-5; 14 nucleotides match TRBD2. CDR1 is MNHEY, CDR2 SVGAGI, per germline. The CDR3 extends over 15 amino acids. V shed 6 bases, J shed 3 bases, and the junction held 3 bases outside the gene matches. This CDR3 reads CASSRLAGGKETQYF. The CDR3, as DNA: TGTGCCAGCAGCCGACTAGCGGGAGGGAAAGAGACCCAGTACTTC.

This chain joins TRBV10-1 and TRBJ2-1; the D gene is possibly TRBD2 (6 bases). CDR3 length equals 13 residues. Trimming left V 6 bases short and J 5 bases short, with 11 bases between. Germline V gives CDR1 WNHNN, CDR2 SYGVQD (reference sequence). CDR3 protein: CASREGTDNEQFF. CDR3 sequence (DNA): TGCGCCAGCAGGGAGGGAACTGACAATGAGCAGTTCTTC.

The V and J genes are TRBV9 and TRBJ1-1; 8 positions agree with TRBD1. J gave up 1 base and V 3 bases, and 17 bases lay outside the gene matches. The CDR3 is 19 amino acids. The germline gives CDR1 SGDLS, CDR2 YYNGEE. CDR3 coding DNA: TGTGCCAGCAGCGCCGGAGGGACAGGAGGAATCAGACCGAACACTGAAGCTTTCTTT. This gives the protein CASSAGGTGGIRPNTEAFF.

This clone has only one observation. The rearrangement links TRBV7-9 to TRBJ1-1, with D possibly TRBD1 on 5 matching bases. Trimming shortened V by 3 bases and J by 3 bases, and 14 bases separated the two germline ends. The CDR3 is 15 residues long. Germline CDR1 is SEHNR and CDR2 is FQNEAQ (reference sequence). The CDR3 spells CASSFGAGYDTEAFF. Here the CDR3 DNA reads TGTGCCAGCAGCTTCGGGGCAGGGTATGACACTGAAGCTTTCTTT.

The rearrangement joins TRBV9 to TRBJ1-5; D is uncertain. The CDR3 totals 13 residues. Germline CDR1 reads SGDLS; CDR2 reads YYNGEE. V was shortened by 1 base and J by 4 bases, with 6 bases between the two germline ends. The CDR3 protein is CASSVTGNQPQHF. CDR3 bases: TGTGCCAGCAGCGTAACTGGGAATCAGCCCCAGCATTTT.

The chain is built from TRBV10-1 and TRBJ2-7, with a weak D call TRBD1 (5 bases). Germline V CDR1 and CDR2: WNHNN, SYGVQD (reference sequence). Trimming took off 6 bases at V and 3 bases at J, with 15 bases between the two ends. The CDR3 loop spans 14 amino acids. CDR3 residues: CASSLDSNFYEQYF. The CDR3 DNA sequence: TGCGCCAGCAGCCTTGACAGTAATTTCTACGAGCAGTACTTC.

The CDR3 region has the DNA TGTGCCAGCAGTTACGAATACGGGACAGTTGAAAAACTGTTTTTT. Translation gives CASSYEYGTVEKLFF. This sequence joins TRBV6-5 and TRBJ1-4; TRBD1 matches at 7 bases. This CDR3 is 15 amino acids long. Looked up from germline, CDR1 is MNHEY and CDR2 is SVGAGI. The junction had 7 bases not matched to a gene; V was cut back by 2 bases and J by 7 bases.

The CDR3 spells CASSLGTSGRKFYNEQFF. The CDR3 bases are TGTGCCAGCAGCTTAGGGACTAGCGGGAGGAAATTCTACAATGAGCAGTTCTTC. The rearrangement joins TRBV7-2 to TRBJ2-1, with 14 positions matching TRBD2. V trimming: 1 base; J trimming: 3 bases; junction bases outside the gene matches: 5. This CDR3 is 18 amino acids long. Germline-derived CDR1 and CDR2 are SGHTA and FQGNSA.

This clone was seen more than once but under ten times. The V and J genes are TRBV19 and TRBJ1-1, with a possible D match to TRBD1 (5 bases). V was cut by 6 bases and J by 3 bases, with 20 bases left in between. Per germline, CDR1 LNHDA and CDR2 SQIVND (reference sequence). CDR3 length: 16 residues. The CDR3 nucleotides are TGTGCCAGTAGACGGGACCCCCATCTTAAGTACACTGAAGCTTTCTTT. As protein: CASRRDPHLKYTEAFF.

The chain recombines TRBV7-9 with TRBJ2-6; tentative D call: TRBD1 (5 bases). V lost 0 bases and J lost 2, with 14 bases in between. Per germline, CDR1 SEHNR and CDR2 FQNEAQ (reference sequence). The CDR3 is made up of 18 amino acids. The CDR3 reads CASSLAQGKGPGANVLTF. The DNA for the CDR3 is TGTGCCAGCAGCTTAGCTCAGGGAAAAGGCCCTGGGGCCAACGTCCTGACTTTC.

V and J are TRBV7-2 and TRBJ1-2; D remains ambiguous. The length of the CDR3 is 14 residues. Germline V gives CDR1 SGHTA, CDR2 FQGNSA. Deletions cut 6 bases from V and 0 bases from J, with 11 bases between. DNA of the CDR3: TGTGCCAGCAGTCCACAGTCTTCTAACTATGGCTACACCTTC. Its protein is CASSPQSSNYGYTF.

The chain uses TRBV23-1 and TRBJ2-1; possible D gene TRBD1, 7 bases. TRBV23-1 is recorded as an ORF, its role being uncertain. The V gene lost 10 bases and the J gene lost 0 bases, with 25 bases spanning the gap. This CDR3 has 18 residues. The CDR3 region has the DNA TGCGCCACCAGCCCGGTTACAGGGGACTTTAGCTCCTACAATGAGCAGTTCTTC. It codes for CATSPVTGDFSSYNEQFF.